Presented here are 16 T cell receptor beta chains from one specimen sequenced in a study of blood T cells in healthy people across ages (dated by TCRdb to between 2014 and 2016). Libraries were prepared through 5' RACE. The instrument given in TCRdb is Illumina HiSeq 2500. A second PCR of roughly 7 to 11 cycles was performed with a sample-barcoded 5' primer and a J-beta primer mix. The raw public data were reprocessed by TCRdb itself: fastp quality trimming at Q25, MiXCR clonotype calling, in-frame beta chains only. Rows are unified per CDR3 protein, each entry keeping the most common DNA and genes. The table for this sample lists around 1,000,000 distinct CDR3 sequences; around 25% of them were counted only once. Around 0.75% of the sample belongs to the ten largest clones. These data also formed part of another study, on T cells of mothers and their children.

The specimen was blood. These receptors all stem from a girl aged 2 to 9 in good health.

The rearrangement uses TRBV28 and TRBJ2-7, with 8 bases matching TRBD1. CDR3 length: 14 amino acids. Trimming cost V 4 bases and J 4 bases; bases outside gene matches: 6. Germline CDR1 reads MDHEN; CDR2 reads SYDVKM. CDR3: CASSSGTGLYEQYF. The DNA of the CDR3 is TGTGCCAGCAGTTCCGGGACAGGACTTTACGAGCAGTACTTC.

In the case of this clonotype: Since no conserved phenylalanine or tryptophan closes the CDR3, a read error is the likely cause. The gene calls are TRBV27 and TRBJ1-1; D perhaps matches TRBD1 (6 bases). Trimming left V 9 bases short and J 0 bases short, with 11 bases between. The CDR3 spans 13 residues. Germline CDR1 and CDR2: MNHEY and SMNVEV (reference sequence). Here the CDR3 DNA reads TGTGCCAGTGGGGGCATCCTGAACACTGAAGCTTTCCTT. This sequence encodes CASGGILNTEAFL.

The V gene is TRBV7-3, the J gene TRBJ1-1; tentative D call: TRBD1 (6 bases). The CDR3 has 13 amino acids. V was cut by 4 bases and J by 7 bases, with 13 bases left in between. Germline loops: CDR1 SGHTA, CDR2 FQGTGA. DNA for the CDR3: TGTGCCAGCAGCTCGTCCGGGACACTTGAAGCTTTCTTT. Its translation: CASSSSGTLEAFF.

This CDR3 reads CSAYAPGQVKPTSRDEQYF. The CDR3 nucleotides read TGCAGTGCATACGCTCCGGGACAGGTCAAACCTACGAGCAGGGACGAGCAGTACTTC. The chain joins TRBV20-1 to TRBJ2-5; 8 bases are a match to TRBD1. The J call may be in error: the DNA end matches TRBJ2-7 better. This CDR3 has 19 amino acids. Germline lookup yields CDR1 DFQATT and CDR2 SNEGSKA (reference sequence).

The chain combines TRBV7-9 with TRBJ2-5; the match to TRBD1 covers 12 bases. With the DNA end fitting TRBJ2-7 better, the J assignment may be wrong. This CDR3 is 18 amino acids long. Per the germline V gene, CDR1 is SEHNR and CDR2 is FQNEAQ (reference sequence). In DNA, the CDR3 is TGTGCCAGCAGCCAAACCGGGACAGGGGGCGTTCGTATCTACGAGCAGTACTTC. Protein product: CASSQTGTGGVRIYEQYF.

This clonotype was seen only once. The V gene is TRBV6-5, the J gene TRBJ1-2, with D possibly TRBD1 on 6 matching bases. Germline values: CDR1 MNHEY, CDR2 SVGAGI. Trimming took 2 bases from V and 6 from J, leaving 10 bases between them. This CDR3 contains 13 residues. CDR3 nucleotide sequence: TGTGCCAGCAGTTACGGGGGGCCAAATGGCTACACCTTC. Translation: CASSYGGPNGYTF.

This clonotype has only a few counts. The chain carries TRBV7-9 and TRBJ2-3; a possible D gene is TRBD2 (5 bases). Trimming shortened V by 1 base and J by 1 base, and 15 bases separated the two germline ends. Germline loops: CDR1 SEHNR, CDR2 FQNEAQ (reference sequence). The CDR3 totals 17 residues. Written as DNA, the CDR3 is TGTGCCAGCAGCTTAGGGTTGAGGGAGTATGGCACAGATACGCAGTATTTT. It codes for CASSLGLREYGTDTQYF.

The CDR3 protein is CSVTGQVRQETQYF. CDR3 sequence (DNA): TGCAGCGTCACGGGGCAGGTTCGACAAGAGACCCAGTACTTC. The gene calls are TRBV29-1 and TRBJ2-5; D may be TRBD1 or TRBD2 (5 bases each). V lost 6 bases and J lost 2, with 16 bases in between. Germline V gene data show CDR1 as SQVTM and CDR2 as ANQGSEA. The CDR3 length is 14 residues. Supplemented by reference TRBV29-1 and TRBJ2-5, the full variable domain reads SAVISQKPSRDICQRGTSLTIQCQVDSQVTMMFWYRQQPGQSLTLIATANQGSEATYESGFVIDKFPISRPNLTFSTLTVSNMSPEDSSIYLCSVTGQVRQETQYFGPGTRLLVL.

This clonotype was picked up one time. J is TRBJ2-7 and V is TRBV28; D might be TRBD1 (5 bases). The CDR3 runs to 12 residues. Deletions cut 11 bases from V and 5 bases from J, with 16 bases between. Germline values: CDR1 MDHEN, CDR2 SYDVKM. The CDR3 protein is CAGSGRADEQYF. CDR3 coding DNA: TGTGCCGGCTCGGGCAGGGCCGACGAGCAGTACTTC.

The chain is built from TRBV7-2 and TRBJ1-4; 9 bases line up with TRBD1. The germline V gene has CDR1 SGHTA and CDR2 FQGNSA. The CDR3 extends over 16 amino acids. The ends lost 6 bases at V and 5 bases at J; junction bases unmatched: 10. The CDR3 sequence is CASSLRLGQGNEKLFF. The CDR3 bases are TGTGCCAGCAGTTTACGTCTGGGACAGGGCAATGAAAAACTGTTTTTT.

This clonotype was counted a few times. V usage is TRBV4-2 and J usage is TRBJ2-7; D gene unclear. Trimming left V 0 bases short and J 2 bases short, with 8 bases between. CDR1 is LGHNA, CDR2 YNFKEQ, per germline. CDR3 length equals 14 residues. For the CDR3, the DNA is TGTGCCAGCAGCCAAGATTATGGTCCCTACGAGCAGTACTTC. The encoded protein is CASSQDYGPYEQYF.

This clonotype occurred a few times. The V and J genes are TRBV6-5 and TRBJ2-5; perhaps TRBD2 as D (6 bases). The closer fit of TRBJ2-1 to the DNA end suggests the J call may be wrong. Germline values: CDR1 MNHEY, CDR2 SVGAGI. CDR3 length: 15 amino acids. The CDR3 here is CASSYSAGRSYEQFF. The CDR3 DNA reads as TGTGCCAGCAGTTACTCGGCGGGACGGAGCTACGAGCAGTTCTTC.

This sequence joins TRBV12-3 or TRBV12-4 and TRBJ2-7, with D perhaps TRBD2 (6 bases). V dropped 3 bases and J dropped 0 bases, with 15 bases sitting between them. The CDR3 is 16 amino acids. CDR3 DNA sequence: TGTGCCAGCAGTTTGGGGAGGACTGCCGTCTCCTACGAGCAGTACTTC. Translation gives CASSLGRTAVSYEQYF.

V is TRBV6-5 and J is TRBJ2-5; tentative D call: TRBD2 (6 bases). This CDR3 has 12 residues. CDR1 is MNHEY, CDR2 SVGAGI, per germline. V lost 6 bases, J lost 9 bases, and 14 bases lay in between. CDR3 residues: CASSPWGEAQYF. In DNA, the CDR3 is TGTGCCAGCAGCCCGTGGGGGGAGGCCCAGTACTTC.

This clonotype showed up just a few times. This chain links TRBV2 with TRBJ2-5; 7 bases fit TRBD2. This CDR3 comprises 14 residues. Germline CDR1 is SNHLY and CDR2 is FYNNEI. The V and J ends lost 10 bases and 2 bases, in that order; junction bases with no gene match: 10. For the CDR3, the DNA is TGTGCCATCACTCCGACTAGCCCTCAAGAGACCCAGTACTTC. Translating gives CAITPTSPQETQYF.

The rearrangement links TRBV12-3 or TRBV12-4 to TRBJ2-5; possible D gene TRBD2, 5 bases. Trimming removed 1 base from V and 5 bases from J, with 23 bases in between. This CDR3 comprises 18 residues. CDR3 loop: CASSLGWSRGQRGETQYF. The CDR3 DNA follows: TGTGCCAGCAGTTTAGGGTGGTCCCGGGGTCAGAGAGGGGAGACCCAGTACTTC.